This TCR beta chain is from a study of cytomegalovirus exposure and HLA in healthy donors. The V gene's germline CDR1 is SGHAT and CDR2 FQNNGV. The CDR3 totals 14 residues. J was trimmed by 3 bases and V by 5 bases; bases with no gene match: 4. Primers: 60 Vbeta forward and 13 Jbeta reverse. Clones were read by immunoSEQ multiplex PCR, and TCRdb kept only the in-frame ones, dropping some. The table shows approximately 180,000 clones, with around 80% occurring only once. General study findings and limits: Presence/absence comparisons presumed near-even sequencing depth among donors. It was reported that TCR beta sequences correctly inferred the HLA-A and HLA-B alleles for most subjects. Productive rates of about 87% or about 30% were seen for most TCR beta V segments in an earlier analysis.

About this clone: Its target is not known.

This clonotype was sampled from a woman in her fifties or sixties in good health and CMV-seropositive. The sequencing input was PBMCs. The V call is TRBV11-2, the J call TRBJ1-5, with 7 nucleotides matching TRBD1. The CDR3 nucleotides are TGTGCCAGCAGCCTGGGACAGCTCAATCAGCCCCAGCATTTT. Translation: CASSLGQLNQPQHF.